The 22 T cell receptor beta chains listed next were all sequenced from one sample in a study of T cell responses to AZD1222 COVID-19 vaccine. The table came from immunoSEQ multiplex PCR; TCRdb's copy has only in-frame clones and leaves some out. In the table there are 110,000 or so clones, approximately 88% of which are singletons. This specimen consisted of peripheral blood, obtained 28 days after the second AZD1222 dose. All receptors come from an adult who received the AZD1222 COVID-19 vaccine.

The chain joins TRBV9 to TRBJ2-2, with 7 bases fitting TRBD2. The germline V gene has CDR1 SGDLS and CDR2 YYNGEE. This CDR3 has 15 amino acids. The ends lost 0 bases at V and 3 bases at J; junction bases unmatched: 2. DNA of the CDR3: TGTGCCAGCAGCGTAGAGCGGGGTTACACCGGGGAGCTGTTTTTT. Its translation: CASSVERGYTGELFF.

This clone was detected once. This sequence joins TRBV18 and TRBJ1-1; weak D call: TRBD1 (5 bases). CDR3 length equals 13 residues. V lost 5 bases and J lost 5, with 12 bases in between. Germline V lookup: CDR1 KGHSH, CDR2 LQKENI. The CDR3 loop reads CASSSGGETEAFF. In DNA form, the CDR3 reads TGTGCCAGCTCATCCGGAGGGGAGACTGAAGCTTTCTTT. Complete variable domain (other parts from reference TRBV18 and TRBJ1-1): NAGVMQNPRHLVRRRGQEARLRCSPMKGHSHVYWYRQLPEEGLKFMVYLQKENIIDESGMPKERFSAEFPKEGPSILRIQQVVRGDSAAYFCASSSGGETEAFFGQGTRLTVV.

J is TRBJ2-2 and V is TRBV5-4; 8 bases fit TRBD1. Trimming cost V 6 bases and J 0 bases; bases outside gene matches: 10. This CDR3 comprises 17 residues. CDR1 is SGHNT and CDR2 is YYREEE in the germline V gene (reference sequence). The CDR3, as DNA: TGTGCCAGCACCAAATCAGGGGGCGGGACGAACACCGGGGAGCTGTTTTTT. Translation gives CASTKSGGGTNTGELFF.

The chain combines TRBV28 with TRBJ1-2; D gene ambiguous. Germline V gene data show CDR1 as MDHEN and CDR2 as SYDVKM. The CDR3 has 11 amino acids. V was pared by 5 bases and J by 8 bases, with 9 bases between. As DNA, the CDR3 is TGTGCCAGCAGTAGAGACCTCGGCTACACCTTC. Its protein is CASSRDLGYTF.

This chain uses TRBV7-8 with TRBJ1-1, with D hard to call. The germline V and J ends were trimmed by 1 base and 0 bases, with 6 bases remaining between them. In germline, CDR1 is SGHVS, CDR2 FQNEAQ. The CDR3 extends over 14 amino acids. DNA for the CDR3: TGTGCCAGCAGCTTAGGGGTCTTGAACACTGAAGCTTTCTTT. It codes for CASSLGVLNTEAFF.

V is TRBV11-3 and J is TRBJ2-1, with D unclear. The ends were cut back, 11 bases at V and 4 bases at J, with 15 bases in the middle. CDR3 size: 13 residues. Germline lookup yields CDR1 SGHNT and CDR2 YENEEA. CDR3 protein: CASGQTVYNEQFF. The CDR3 nucleotides are TGTGCCTCGGGCCAGACGGTATACAATGAGCAGTTCTTC.

The chain couples TRBV29-1 to TRBJ1-3; no clear D gene. Germline CDR1 is SQVTM and CDR2 is ANQGSEA. V was pared by 4 bases and J by 0 bases, with 4 bases between. CDR3 length: 12 amino acids. In DNA, the CDR3 is TGCAGCGTTGGGAACTCTGGAAACACCATATATTTT. This translates into CSVGNSGNTIYF.

This clone was seen once. This chain links TRBV10-3 with TRBJ2-5, with 10 bases identical to TRBD1. V was clipped by 6 bases and J by 4 bases; unmatched bases: 2. Germline loops: CDR1 ENHRY, CDR2 SYGVKD. The length of the CDR3 is 13 residues. CDR3 DNA sequence: TGTGCCATCAGCGGACAGGGGGGAGAGACCCAGTACTTC. Translating gives CAISGQGGETQYF.

This chain connects TRBV19 to TRBJ1-2; D is ambiguous. In germline, CDR1 is LNHDA, CDR2 SQIVND (reference sequence). V was shortened by 6 bases and J by 0 bases, with 8 bases between the two germline ends. The CDR3 loop spans 13 amino acids. The DNA of the CDR3 is TGTGCCAGTAGCGAAACAACTAACTATGGCTACACCTTC. This sequence encodes CASSETTNYGYTF.

The chain recombines TRBV19 with TRBJ2-1, with 7 bases fitting TRBD2. The V gene end was trimmed by 4 bases and the J gene end by 0 bases; junction bases not matched to a gene: 0. The CDR3 has 14 amino acids. Germline V gives CDR1 LNHDA, CDR2 SQIVND (reference sequence). CDR3 in amino acids: CASSSGSSYNEQFF. In DNA form, the CDR3 reads TGTGCCAGTAGTAGCGGGAGCTCCTACAATGAGCAGTTCTTC.

V is TRBV3-1 (or the pseudogene TRBV3-2) and J is TRBJ2-1; TRBD2 matches 11 bases. V was clipped by 4 bases and J by 0 bases; unmatched bases: 8. Germline V gene sequence: CDR1 LGHDT, CDR2 YNNKEL (reference sequence). The CDR3 runs 18 residues. In DNA form, the CDR3 reads TGTGCCAGCAGCCCCGGGGTAGCGGGGGGGCACTCCTACAATGAGCAGTTCTTC. Encoded protein: CASSPGVAGGHSYNEQFF.

The genes are TRBV29-1 and TRBJ1-1; TRBD1 agrees at 8 bases. There are 14 residues in the CDR3. V shed 6 bases and J 5 bases; nucleotides not matched to a gene: 11. CDR1 and CDR2 from the germline V gene are SQVTM and ANQGSEA. CDR3 protein: CSVKGQGRETEAFF. The CDR3 DNA is TGCAGCGTCAAAGGACAGGGACGGGAAACTGAAGCTTTCTTT.

This rearrangement joins TRBV25-1 to TRBJ1-6, with TRBD1 matching 9 bases. CDR1 is MGHDK and CDR2 is SYGVNS in the germline V gene. The CDR3 spans 17 residues. Trimming cost V 8 bases and J 9 bases; bases outside gene matches: 17. As DNA, the CDR3 is TGTGCCAGCGCTACACTTAATACAGGGGGCGCAGCTTCACCCCTCCACTTT. It is translated as CASATLNTGGAASPLHF.

The rearrangement uses TRBV12-5 and TRBJ1-4; D unclear. The germline V gene encodes CDR1 LGHNT and CDR2 FRNRAP. The CDR3 is 11 amino acids. V was shortened by 6 bases and J by 5 bases, with 4 bases between the two germline ends. CDR3 residues: CASGLNEKLFF. The CDR3 nucleotides read TGTGCTAGTGGCCTAAATGAAAAACTGTTTTTT.

V is TRBV6-5 and J is TRBJ2-3, with unresolved D. Trimming stripped 0 bases from V and 0 bases from J, with 10 bases between. The CDR3 consists of 16 residues. The germline gives CDR1 MNHEY, CDR2 SVGAGI. Here the CDR3 DNA reads TGTGCCAGCAGTTACTCGATGGGCGCTAGCACAGATACGCAGTATTTT. This translates into CASSYSMGASTDTQYF.

The genes are TRBV5-1 and TRBJ2-1, with D uncertain. Trimming pared 4 bases from V and 10 bases from J, leaving 9 bases between. Germline lookup yields CDR1 SGHRS and CDR2 YFSETQ. The CDR3 contains 11 residues. Here the CDR3 reads CASSGSGEQFF. The CDR3 DNA sequence: TGCGCCAGCAGCGGGTCGGGCGAGCAGTTCTTC.

This chain links TRBV14 with TRBJ1-4, with TRBD1 as a possible D gene (6 bases). Between the trimmed V and J ends, which lost 1 base and 4 bases, there was a span of 10 bases. The CDR3 covers 15 residues. Germline CDR1 reads SGHDN; CDR2 reads FVKESK. DNA for the CDR3: TGTGCCAGCAGCCAAGTACAGGGCCTTAATGAAAAACTGTTTTTT. Protein sequence: CASSQVQGLNEKLFF.

The J gene is TRBJ2-3, the V gene TRBV6-5; 8 bases map to TRBD2. There are 15 residues in the CDR3. The germline gives CDR1 MNHEY, CDR2 SVGAGI. With V trimmed by 5 bases and J by 4 bases, 8 bases remained unmatched. The CDR3 region has the DNA TGTGCCAGCAGTCAGGGCGGGGGGCCCCCAGATACGCAGTATTTT. Amino acid sequence: CASSQGGGPPDTQYF.

This chain joins TRBV19 and TRBJ1-5; no definite D call. The CDR3 extends over 15 amino acids. V dropped 5 bases and J dropped 2 bases, with 13 bases sitting between them. CDR1 is LNHDA and CDR2 is SQIVND in the germline V gene (reference sequence). The CDR3 DNA sequence: TGTGCCAGTAGTCTTGACCTCGGTGGCAATCAGCCCCAGCATTTT. This encodes CASSLDLGGNQPQHF.

The V call is TRBV27, the J call TRBJ1-1; the match to TRBD1 covers 7 bases. Germline V gene sequence: CDR1 MNHEY, CDR2 SMNVEV (reference sequence). V shed 1 base, J shed 4 bases, and the junction held 6 bases outside the gene matches. The CDR3 has 15 amino acids. The DNA of the CDR3 is TGTGCCAGCAGTTTATTTAGCCAGGGGGGCACTGAAGCTTTCTTT. It encodes CASSLFSQGGTEAFF.

The rearrangement links TRBV19 to TRBJ1-4; no definite D call. V was shortened by 5 bases and J by 12 bases, with 10 bases between the two germline ends. The germline V gene has CDR1 LNHDA and CDR2 SQIVND (reference sequence). The CDR3 is made up of 11 amino acids. Written as DNA, the CDR3 is TGTGCCAGTAGTGGGAACGGAGAACTGTTTTTT. It specifies CASSGNGELFF.

The chain has TRBV7-2 and TRBJ2-1; D not resolved. From germline, CDR1 is SGHTA and CDR2 FQGNSA. The ends were cut back, 3 bases at V and 11 bases at J, with 8 bases in the middle. The CDR3 sequence is 11 residues long. In DNA, the CDR3 is TGTGCCAGCAGCTTGTCAGAACAGCAGTTCTTC. It yields the protein CASSLSEQQFF. Combining the CDR3 with reference TRBV7-2 and TRBJ2-1 gives the whole variable domain GAGVSQSPSNKVTEKGKDVELRCDPISGHTALYWYRQSLGQGLEFLIYFQGNSAPDKSGLPSDRFSAERTGGSVSTLTIQRTQQEDSAVYLCASSLSEQQFFGPGTRLTVL.